Listed here are 5 T cell receptor beta chains from one sample, sequenced in a study of CD8 T cells in ankylosing spondylitis. TCRdb re-analysed the 5' RACE reads in MiXCR, keeping a single row per CDR3 protein. Among about 240,000 distinct CDR3 sequences listed, 8% to 9.5% were seen once. Sample: blood, either unsorted or a sorted T cell fraction (not recorded which). Receptors originate from a male donor with ankylosing spondylitis or in good health (not recorded which).

This clonotype was found a few times. V usage is TRBV4-1 and J usage is TRBJ2-1; 8 nucleotides match TRBD2. Germline V gene lookup returns CDR1 MGHRA and CDR2 YSYEKL. J gave up 2 bases and V 0 bases, and 6 bases lay outside the gene matches. This CDR3 contains 17 residues. The CDR3 protein is CASSQDGSGGAYNEQFF. Here the CDR3 DNA reads TGCGCCAGCAGCCAAGATGGGAGCGGGGGCGCCTACAATGAGCAGTTCTTC.

This clonotype has at least ten counts. One end of the junction is discordant with germline, which a read error may explain. The chain has TRBV2 and TRBJ1-1, with D perhaps matching TRBD1 (5 bases). Looked up from germline, CDR1 is SNHLY and CDR2 is FYNNEI. This CDR3 has 12 residues. CDR3 sequence: CASRAGNSEAFF. The CDR3 bases are TGTGCCAGCCGGGCAGGGAACTCTGAAGCTTTCTTT.

This clonotype was counted many times. The chain has TRBV7-8 and TRBJ2-1; no reliable D call. Trimming pared 7 bases from V and 5 bases from J, leaving 12 bases between. The germline gives CDR1 SGHVS, CDR2 FQNEAQ. The CDR3 spans 13 residues. The CDR3 DNA reads TGTGCCAGCACTCCCCCTGGAGACAATGAGCAGTTCTTC. Amino acid sequence: CASTPPGDNEQFF.

This clonotype was detected many times. The chain carries TRBV20-1 and TRBJ2-3; 14 bases line up with TRBD2. V was pared by 5 bases and J by 9 bases, with 13 bases of the junction left unmatched. Germline lookup yields CDR1 DFQATT and CDR2 SNEGSKA (reference sequence). The CDR3 is made up of 16 amino acids. CDR3 DNA sequence: TGCAGTGCTGGGGGGACTAGCGGGGGTAGAGTAAGGACGCAGTATTTT. This translates into CSAGGTSGGRVRTQYF.

This clonotype appeared many times. The rearrangement links TRBV5-5 to TRBJ2-2, with D hard to call. This CDR3 spans 13 amino acids. Trimming removed 1 base at V and 4 bases at J, with 5 bases between. Germline loops: CDR1 SGHKS, CDR2 YYEKEE (reference sequence). CDR3: CASSLQVTGELFF. The CDR3 DNA reads TGTGCCAGCAGCTTGCAGGTCACCGGGGAGCTGTTTTTT.